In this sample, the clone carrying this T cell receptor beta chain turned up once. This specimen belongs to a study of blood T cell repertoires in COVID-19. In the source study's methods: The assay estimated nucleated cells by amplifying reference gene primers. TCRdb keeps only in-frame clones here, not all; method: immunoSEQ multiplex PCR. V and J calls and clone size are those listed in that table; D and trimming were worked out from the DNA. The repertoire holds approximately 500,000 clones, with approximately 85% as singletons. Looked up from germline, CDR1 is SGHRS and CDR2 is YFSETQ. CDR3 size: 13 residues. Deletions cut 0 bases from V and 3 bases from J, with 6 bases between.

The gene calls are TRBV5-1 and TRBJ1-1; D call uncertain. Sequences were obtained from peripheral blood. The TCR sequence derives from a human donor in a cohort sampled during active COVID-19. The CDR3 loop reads CASSLGQHTEAFF. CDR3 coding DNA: TGCGCCAGCAGCTTGGGGCAACACACTGAAGCTTTCTTT.